This TCR beta chain was recovered during a study of T cell clonality in common variable immunodeficiency. Profiled with immunoSEQ multiplex PCR; TCRdb holds only in-frame clones, not every one. The data show around 57,000 clones, with none appearing a single time. This clone was detected many times. The read finishes 3 residues shy of the CDR3 end, and the germline J gene is used to complete it. Looked up from germline, CDR1 is DFQATT and CDR2 is SNEGSKA (reference sequence). This CDR3 contains 16 residues. V was pared by 2 bases and J by 1 base, with 17 bases between. Sequenced: peripheral blood mononuclear cells. This receptor was identified in a person between 18 and 75 years old in good health. This chain uses TRBV20-1 with TRBJ2-5, with a possible D match to TRBD2 (5 bases). Incomplete CDR3 DNA: TGCAGTGCTAGATCCGCCCAAGCGGAGAGCCAAGAGACC. This gives the protein CSARSAQAESQET. The entire CDR3 is CSARSAQAESQETQYF.